One TCR beta chain is described in this entry. Its antigen is unknown. No quality values exist for individual bases; no much larger clone is one base distant. This sample was taken from a study of blood T cell repertoires in COVID-19 (TCRdb year 2020). At the level of the whole study: Collaborator samples came from the United States, Italy and Spain and covered acute and convalescent phases of COVID-19. The prospective study material was composed of cDNA or gDNA derived from T cells, B-cell-depleted T cells, or PBMCs. The dataset comprised deeply sampled blood TCRbeta repertoires from subjects exposed to, actively infected with, or recovered from COVID-19. The repertoires were released in a freely available public database intended as a resource for research on the immune response to SARS-CoV-2. The samples were drawn from the first 160 participants of the ongoing ImmuneRACE study and from 1,254 subjects provided by 6 global collaborators. Nearly every sample came with metadata listing a de-identified subject ID, COVID-19 status, age in years and sex. Where HLA class I and class II types were available, the types were taken from metadata supplied by the sample provider, not from assay-based typing.

One collaborating source in Seattle enrolled patients while the patients were actively infected and followed the patients over time throughout the course of disease. Whole blood was collected in K2EDTA tubes by collaborating institutions according to the institutions' own protocols. For TCRbeta analysis, collaborator samples were shipped as frozen whole blood, as isolated PBMCs, or as DNA extracted from either sample type. TCRbeta CDR3 regions were amplified from genomic DNA by means of the immunoSEQ Assay, a bias-controlled multiplex PCR. Concerning the study's data processing: Within the assay, amplification of reference gene primers was used to estimate how many nucleated cells each sample contained. To quantify the absolute abundance of each unique TCRbeta CDR3 rearrangement, sequence reads were collapsed and filtered. Productive Simpson clonality was computed per sample as the square root of Simpson's diversity index over productive rearrangements. TCRdb carries this immuneACCESS record with in-frame sequences only. Its versions omit some clonotypes, under half of them owing to an unresolved V gene in the studies checked, with the rest unexplained. Clone size and V and J calls were adopted from that table, with D and trimming inferred from the DNA. The sample table shows 300,000 to 400,000 clones, and about 91% are seen once. The ten largest clonotypes hold approximately 9.4% of the sample.

Here is what the overall study found, with its caveats: The quantity of clinical and demographic metadata differed by source and by participant and was supplied without curation.

The cysteine opens and the phenylalanine closes a CDR3 of 14 amino acids. CDR3 DNA is the only sequence kept; it has 42 bases, read in frame from the first base. Reading the germline V gene gives CDR1 SGDLS and CDR2 YYNGEE. The trim is 4 bases for V and 0 bases for J, with a gap of 10 bases between the germline ends. This sequence originates from a man aged 25-45 years with COVID-19, enrolled during active disease. Sequencing was done on a sample of peripheral blood. This chain is built from TRBV9 and TRBJ1-2; too little of a D gene remains to name it. This receptor has the CDR3 CASSPGSTNYGYTF. The bases read TGTGCCAGCAGCCCGGGTAGCACTAACTATGGCTACACCTTC.